This TCR beta chain is drawn from a study of neurological immune-mediated disorders. This clonotype was recorded many times. Its target is not known. Whole-study findings and limits: Across subjects, expanded clones had no CDR3 amino acid sequences in common, pointing to private repertoires in all groups.

V shed 2 bases, J shed 4 bases, and the junction held 4 bases outside the gene matches. The CDR3 contains 15 residues. The germline CDR1 and CDR2 sequences are SGDLS and YYNGEE. Each CDR3 protein is one row after TCRdb ran MiXCR on the 5' RACE reads. Among some 30,000 distinct CDR3 sequences, approximately 4.4% were seen once, and the ten largest hold roughly 24%. The receptor was isolated from a man aged 18 to 30 in good health. The specimen was PBMCs. The chain joins TRBV9 to TRBJ2-2; 8 nucleotides match TRBD1. The CDR3 here is CASSVSRGLTGELFF. The DNA for the CDR3 is TGTGCCAGCAGCGTGTCCAGGGGGCTCACCGGGGAGCTGTTTTTT. Together with reference TRBV9 and TRBJ2-2, the CDR3 gives the full variable domain: DSGVTQTPKHLITATGQRVTLRCSPRSGDLSVYWYQQSLDQGLQFLIQYYNGEERAKGNILERFSAQQFPDLHSELNLSSLELGDSALYFCASSVSRGLTGELFFGEGSRLTVL.